One and the same sample provided the 27 T cell receptor beta chains below, sequenced in a study of cytomegalovirus exposure and HLA in healthy donors (dated by TCRdb to about 2017). The library was prepared using the immunoSEQ multiplex PCR assay. The multiplex PCR relied on a mix of 60 forward primers for TCR Vbeta segments and 13 reverse primers for TCR Jbeta segments. Held by TCRdb, this immuneACCESS table contains in-frame sequences only and omits some clones. Under half of the omission traces to an unresolved V gene where checked; the cause of the rest is unknown. In this sample the table shows some 190,000 clones, approximately 80% of which occur a single time. The ten most abundant clones make up over 12% of the sample. Sequenced input: PBMCs. All receptors come from a woman in her twenties or thirties in good health and CMV-seropositive.

The chain has TRBV9 and TRBJ2-1, with 7 bases fitting TRBD1. The V segment lost 0 bases and the J segment 2 bases; nucleotides outside the gene matches: 2. The CDR3 is 15 residues long. Germline V gene lookup returns CDR1 SGDLS and CDR2 YYNGEE. The CDR3 coding sequence is TGTGCCAGCAGCGTAGGGGACAGCGCCTACAATGAGCAGTTCTTC. It is translated as CASSVGDSAYNEQFF.

The chain is built from TRBV5-1 and TRBJ1-4; TRBD1 matches at 10 bases. V shed 3 bases, J shed 4 bases, and the junction held 0 bases outside the gene matches. Germline V CDR1 and CDR2: SGHRS, YFSETQ. The length of the CDR3 is 14 residues. The CDR3 DNA reads as TGCGCCAGCAGCTGGACAGGGGGTAATGAAAAACTGTTTTTT. It specifies CASSWTGGNEKLFF.

The V and J genes are TRBV9 and TRBJ2-1; TRBD2 matches at 10 bases. CDR1 and CDR2 from the germline V gene are SGDLS and YYNGEE. The CDR3 consists of 15 residues. V was clipped by 6 bases and J by 7 bases; unmatched bases: 10. CDR3 residues: CASTSSGGVGNEQFF. In nucleotides, the CDR3 is TGTGCCAGCACCTCGAGCGGGGGGGTGGGAAATGAGCAGTTCTTC.

This clone was found once. This chain links TRBV6-5 with TRBJ2-4, with D perhaps matching TRBD1 (5 bases). Between the trimmed V and J ends, which lost 6 bases and 5 bases, there was a span of 5 bases. This CDR3 spans 11 amino acids. Germline V gene lookup returns CDR1 MNHEY and CDR2 SVGAGI. This CDR3 reads CASRGENIQYF. CDR3 in DNA: TGTGCCAGCAGAGGGGAAAACATTCAGTACTTC.

The chain carries TRBV4-3 and TRBJ2-1; D might be TRBD1 (6 bases). V was trimmed by 4 bases and J by 6 bases, leaving 13 bases between them. This CDR3 is 14 amino acids long. Germline assignment: CDR1 LGHNA and CDR2 YSLEER. This CDR3 reads CASSRRLGGNEQFF. CDR3 nucleotides: TGCGCCAGCAGCCGAAGATTAGGGGGCAATGAGCAGTTCTTC.

The V and J genes are TRBV28 and TRBJ2-1; D might be TRBD2 (6 bases). Germline loops: CDR1 MDHEN, CDR2 SYDVKM. With 8 bases removed from V and 8 bases from J, the gap between germline ends came to 22 bases. The CDR3 spans 15 residues. As DNA, the CDR3 is TGTGCCAGCCGAGTTCCGGGACTTCCAATCCATGAGCAGTTCTTC. Translating gives CASRVPGLPIHEQFF.

The chain combines TRBV5-8 with TRBJ2-1, with D possibly TRBD1 on 6 matching bases. This CDR3 is 18 amino acids long. V dropped 0 bases and J dropped 2 bases, with 18 bases sitting between them. CDR1 SGHTS and CDR2 YDEGEE come from the germline V gene. The CDR3: CASSLVGQGSGAYNEQFF. The DNA for the CDR3 is TGTGCCAGCAGCTTGGTAGGTCAGGGGTCCGGGGCCTACAATGAGCAGTTCTTC.

The V and J genes are TRBV5-4 and TRBJ2-3; D gene ambiguous. Germline V gene sequence: CDR1 SGHNT, CDR2 YYREEE (reference sequence). CDR3 length: 12 residues. Trimming shortened V by 1 base and J by 7 bases, and 7 bases separated the two germline ends. The CDR3 DNA is TGTGCCAGCAGCTTGACAGACCATACGCAGTATTTT. The encoded protein is CASSLTDHTQYF. Full variable domain (outside the CDR3, taken from reference TRBV5-4 and TRBJ2-3): ETGVTQSPTHLIKTRGQQVTLRCSSQSGHNTVSWYQQALGQGPQFIFQYYREEENGRGNFPPRFSGLQFPNYSSELNVNALELDDSALYLCASSLTDHTQYFGPGTRLTVL.

The J gene is TRBJ2-7, the V gene TRBV9, with 8 nucleotides matching TRBD2. This CDR3 region has 14 residues. Germline assignment: CDR1 SGDLS and CDR2 YYNGEE. V trimming: 4 bases; J trimming: 3 bases; junction bases outside the gene matches: 6. The CDR3 region is CASSTGLGVYEQYF. The DNA for the CDR3 is TGTGCCAGCAGCACGGGACTAGGGGTCTACGAGCAGTACTTC.

This clone was seen a few times. The genes are TRBV10-3 and TRBJ2-7, with D tentatively TRBD1 (5 bases). The ends were cut back, 7 bases at V and 3 bases at J, with 16 bases in the middle. The CDR3 runs 14 residues. Germline loops: CDR1 ENHRY, CDR2 SYGVKD. The CDR3 sequence is CAIKNDQGDYEQYF. CDR3 coding DNA: TGTGCCATCAAAAACGACCAGGGCGACTACGAGCAGTACTTC.

This chain connects TRBV6-4 to TRBJ2-3; 9 bases line up with TRBD2. The CDR3 contains 15 residues. CDR1 and CDR2 (germline): MRHNA, SNTAGT. V shed 3 bases, J shed 1 base, and the junction held 2 bases outside the gene matches. Here the CDR3 DNA reads TGTGCCAGCAGTGAAATAGCGGGAGGCACAGATACGCAGTATTTT. It is translated as CASSEIAGGTDTQYF.

The V call is TRBV5-5, the J call TRBJ2-7; 9 bases line up with TRBD1. Germline loops: CDR1 SGHKS, CDR2 YYEKEE (reference sequence). The CDR3 runs to 14 residues. V dropped 3 bases and J dropped 2; count of bases not matched to a gene: 3. CDR3 loop: CASSSGQGPYEQYF. CDR3 DNA: TGTGCCAGCAGCTCCGGACAGGGGCCCTACGAGCAGTACTTC.

The chain links TRBV5-8 to TRBJ1-2; 8 nucleotides align to TRBD1. Germline CDR1 is SGHTS and CDR2 is YDEGEE. The V segment lost 3 bases and the J segment 8 bases; nucleotides outside the gene matches: 6. CDR3 length: 13 amino acids. CDR3 DNA sequence: TGTGCCAGCAGCTGGAAGGACAGGGAGGGCTACACCTTC. The encoded protein is CASSWKDREGYTF.

The chain couples TRBV27 to TRBJ2-1, with unresolved D. From germline, CDR1 is MNHEY and CDR2 SMNVEV (reference sequence). Trimming pared 6 bases from V and 3 bases from J, leaving 9 bases between. The CDR3 has 13 residues. CDR3 in DNA: TGTGCCAGCAGCTCCCGCGGCTACAATGAGCAGTTCTTC. Its translation: CASSSRGYNEQFF.

The chain has TRBV28 and TRBJ2-1; D is possibly TRBD2 (6 bases). Germline lookup yields CDR1 MDHEN and CDR2 SYDVKM. This CDR3 spans 13 amino acids. Trimming removed 6 bases at V and 5 bases at J, with 11 bases between. The CDR3 spells CASSRGINNEQFF. In nucleotides, the CDR3 is TGTGCCAGCAGCCGCGGGATCAACAATGAGCAGTTCTTC.

This chain links TRBV19 with TRBJ1-2; D perhaps matches TRBD1 (5 bases). CDR1 is LNHDA and CDR2 is SQIVND in the germline V gene (reference sequence). The CDR3 has 11 residues. The V and J ends lost 8 bases and 5 bases respectively, with 9 bases between them. Here the CDR3 reads CASSGYYGYTF. Here the CDR3 DNA reads TGTGCCAGTTCAGGGTATTATGGCTACACCTTC. Complete variable domain (other parts from reference TRBV19 and TRBJ1-2): DGGITQSPKYLFRKEGQNVTLSCEQNLNHDAMYWYRQDPGQGLRLIYYSQIVNDFQKGDIAEGYSVSREKKESFPLTVTSAQKNPTAFYLCASSGYYGYTFGSGTRLTVV.

The chain recombines TRBV5-1 with TRBJ1-5, with D possibly matching TRBD1 (5 bases). Trimming removed 0 bases from V and 3 bases from J, with 10 bases in between. This CDR3 is built from 15 residues. From germline, CDR1 is SGHRS and CDR2 YFSETQ. The CDR3 is CASSLEGSNNQPQHF. DNA of the CDR3: TGCGCCAGCAGCTTGGAGGGGTCAAACAATCAGCCCCAGCATTTT.

The rearrangement links TRBV9 to TRBJ2-2; D is perhaps TRBD2 (7 bases). V was pared by 4 bases and J by 4 bases, with 17 bases between. This CDR3 comprises 16 residues. The germline V gene encodes CDR1 SGDLS and CDR2 YYNGEE. CDR3 region: CASSPGEGGPTGELFF. CDR3 nucleotides: TGTGCCAGCAGCCCCGGTGAGGGGGGGCCCACCGGGGAGCTGTTTTTT.

V is TRBV11-1 and J is TRBJ1-1; weak D call: TRBD1 (6 bases). Germline CDR1 SGHAT, CDR2 FQDESV (reference sequence). This CDR3 comprises 14 residues. Between the trimmed V and J ends, which lost 3 bases and 0 bases, there was a span of 8 bases. CDR3 bases: TGTGCCAGCAGCTTTTCAGGGGTGAACACTGAAGCTTTCTTT. Translation gives CASSFSGVNTEAFF.

The V call is TRBV6-5, the J call TRBJ2-7, with D perhaps matching TRBD1 (5 bases). V lost 7 bases, J lost 4 bases, and 14 bases lay in between. The CDR3 contains 13 residues. Germline CDR1 and CDR2: MNHEY and SVGAGI. The CDR3 protein is CASTPPDTYEQYF. Written as DNA, the CDR3 is TGTGCCAGCACCCCCCCGGACACGTACGAGCAGTACTTC.

The rearrangement joins TRBV5-4 to TRBJ2-7; 8 nucleotides match TRBD1. The CDR3 runs 14 residues. V trimming: 0 bases; J trimming: 2 bases; junction bases outside the gene matches: 1. Per germline, CDR1 SGHNT and CDR2 YYREEE (reference sequence). The CDR3 region has the DNA TGTGCCAGCAGCTTGGACAGGGGGGCCTACGAGCAGTACTTC. Its protein product is CASSLDRGAYEQYF.

This chain links TRBV21-1 with TRBJ2-1; TRBD2 was called by the table and not checked on the DNA. TRBV21-1 is a pseudogene. The CDR3 spans 18 residues. CDR3 DNA: TGTGCCAGCAGCAAAGGGGGAGTTTTTCTCAGCTCCTACAATGAGCAGTTCTTC. Translated, it gives CASSKGGVFLSSYNEQFF.

The chain uses TRBV5-1 and TRBJ2-3; maybe TRBD2 (5 bases). The V and J ends lost 4 bases and 3 bases respectively, with 18 bases between them. Per the germline V gene, CDR1 is SGHRS and CDR2 is YFSETQ. The CDR3 is 16 amino acids. CDR3 coding DNA: TGCGCCAGCAGCCCGGGATACGGGTTAAGGACAGATACGCAGTATTTT. It translates to CASSPGYGLRTDTQYF. Full variable domain (missing parts from reference TRBV5-1 and TRBJ2-3): KAGVTQTPRYLIKTRGQQVTLSCSPISGHRSVSWYQQTPGQGLQFLFEYFSETQRNKGNFPGRFSGRQFSNSRSEMNVSTLELGDSALYLCASSPGYGLRTDTQYFGPGTRLTVL.

The chain uses TRBV12-5 and TRBJ2-7; perhaps TRBD1 as D (5 bases). CDR1 and CDR2 (germline): LGHNT, FRNRAP. Trimming shortened V by 5 bases and J by 0 bases, and 11 bases separated the two germline ends. CDR3 length: 14 amino acids. CDR3: CASGADSHSYEQYF. The CDR3 DNA is TGTGCTAGTGGTGCCGACAGCCACTCCTACGAGCAGTACTTC.

The rearrangement links TRBV11-2 to TRBJ1-1, with D maybe TRBD1 (6 bases). CDR3 length: 15 residues. Germline CDR1 is SGHAT and CDR2 is FQNNGV. V was trimmed by 0 bases and J by 2 bases, leaving 10 bases between them. DNA of the CDR3: TGTGCCAGCAGCTTAGAGGCAGGGGCCAACACTGAAGCTTTCTTT. Protein product: CASSLEAGANTEAFF.

This sequence joins TRBV29-1 and TRBJ1-2; TRBD1 is a possible D gene (5 bases). This CDR3 has 15 amino acids. Trimming removed 4 bases from V and 2 bases from J, with 17 bases in between. Germline CDR1 reads SQVTM; CDR2 reads ANQGSEA. CDR3 DNA sequence: TGCAGCGTTGTGTCCGACAGCCATCAAAACTATGGCTACACCTTC. Protein: CSVVSDSHQNYGYTF. The full variable domain, rest sourced from reference TRBV29-1 and TRBJ1-2, is SAVISQKPSRDICQRGTSLTIQCQVDSQVTMMFWYRQQPGQSLTLIATANQGSEATYESGFVIDKFPISRPNLTFSTLTVSNMSPEDSSIYLCSVVSDSHQNYGYTFGSGTRLTVV.

In its sample, this clone was seen a few times. The J gene is TRBJ2-3, the V gene TRBV6-5; 7 bases align to TRBD1. The junction had 6 bases not matched to a gene; V was cut back by 5 bases and J by 4 bases. Germline CDR1 is MNHEY and CDR2 is SVGAGI. The CDR3 is 14 amino acids. CDR3 in amino acids: CASSRDRVADTQYF. The DNA for the CDR3 is TGTGCCAGCAGTCGCGACAGGGTGGCAGATACGCAGTATTTT.